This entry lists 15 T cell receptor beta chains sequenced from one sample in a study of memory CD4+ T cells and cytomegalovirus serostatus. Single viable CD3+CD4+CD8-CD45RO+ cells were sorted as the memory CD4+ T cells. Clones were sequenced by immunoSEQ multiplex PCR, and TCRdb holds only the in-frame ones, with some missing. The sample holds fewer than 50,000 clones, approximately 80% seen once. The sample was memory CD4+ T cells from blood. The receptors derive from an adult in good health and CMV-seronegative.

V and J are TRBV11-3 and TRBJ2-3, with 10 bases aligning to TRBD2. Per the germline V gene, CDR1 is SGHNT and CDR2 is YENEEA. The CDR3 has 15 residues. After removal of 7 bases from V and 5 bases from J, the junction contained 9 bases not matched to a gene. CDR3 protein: CASNNQAGGGDTQYF. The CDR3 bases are TGTGCCAGCAACAATCAAGCGGGAGGGGGAGATACGCAGTATTTT.

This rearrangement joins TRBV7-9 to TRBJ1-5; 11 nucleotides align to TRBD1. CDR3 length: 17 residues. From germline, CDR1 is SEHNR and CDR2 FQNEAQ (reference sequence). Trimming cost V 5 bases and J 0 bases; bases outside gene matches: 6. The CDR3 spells CASSRDRGYNSNQPQHF. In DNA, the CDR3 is TGTGCCAGCAGCCGGGACAGGGGGTACAATAGCAATCAGCCCCAGCATTTT.

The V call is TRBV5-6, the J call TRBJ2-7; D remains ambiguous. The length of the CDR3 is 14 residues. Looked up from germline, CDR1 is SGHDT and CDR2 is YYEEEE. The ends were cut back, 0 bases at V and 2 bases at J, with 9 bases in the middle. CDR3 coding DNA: TGTGCCAGCAGCTTGGGGATAGCCGCCTACGAGCAGTACTTC. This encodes CASSLGIAAYEQYF.

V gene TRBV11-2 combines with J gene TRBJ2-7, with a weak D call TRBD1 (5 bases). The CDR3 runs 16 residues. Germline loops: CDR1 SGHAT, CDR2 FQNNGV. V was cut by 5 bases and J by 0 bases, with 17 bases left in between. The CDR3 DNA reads TGTGCCAGCAGCCAAGAAGCAGGGTATCCCTCCTACGAGCAGTACTTC. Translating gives CASSQEAGYPSYEQYF.

DNA for the CDR3: TGCGCCAGCAGTGATGGGGGAGGAGGCACTGAAGCTTTCTTT. This encodes CASSDGGGGTEAFF. V is TRBV10-1 and J is TRBJ1-1, with a tentative D call TRBD1 (5 bases). The germline V and J ends were trimmed by 3 bases and 4 bases, with 12 bases remaining between them. CDR3 size: 14 residues. Germline assignment: CDR1 WNHNN and CDR2 SYGVQD (reference sequence).

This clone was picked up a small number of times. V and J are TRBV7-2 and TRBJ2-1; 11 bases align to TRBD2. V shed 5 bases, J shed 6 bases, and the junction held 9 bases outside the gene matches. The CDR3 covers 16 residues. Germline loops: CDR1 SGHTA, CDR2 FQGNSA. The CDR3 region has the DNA TGTGCCAGCAGCCATAAACTAGCGGGAGATTTCAATGAGCAGTTCTTC. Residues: CASSHKLAGDFNEQFF.

CDR3 residues: CAWSGTPSNQPQHF. For the CDR3, the DNA is TGTGCCTGGAGTGGGACACCGAGCAATCAGCCCCAGCATTTT. The rearrangement links TRBV30 to TRBJ1-5, with D possibly matching TRBD1 (5 bases). V dropped 1 base and J dropped 1 base, with 8 bases sitting between them. The CDR3 extends over 14 amino acids. The V gene's germline CDR1 is GTSNPN and CDR2 SVGIG (reference sequence).

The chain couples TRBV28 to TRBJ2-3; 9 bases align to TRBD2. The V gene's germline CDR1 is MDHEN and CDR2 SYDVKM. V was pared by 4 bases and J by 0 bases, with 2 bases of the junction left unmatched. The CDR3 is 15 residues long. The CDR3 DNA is TGTGCCAGCAGTTCGACTAGCGGAAGCACAGATACGCAGTATTTT. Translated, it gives CASSSTSGSTDTQYF. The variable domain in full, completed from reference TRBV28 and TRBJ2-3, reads DVKVTQSSRYLVKRTGEKVFLECVQDMDHENMFWYRQDPGLGLRLIYFSYDVKMKEKGDIPEGYSVSREKKERFSLILESASTNQTSMYLCASSSTSGSTDTQYFGPGTRLTVL.

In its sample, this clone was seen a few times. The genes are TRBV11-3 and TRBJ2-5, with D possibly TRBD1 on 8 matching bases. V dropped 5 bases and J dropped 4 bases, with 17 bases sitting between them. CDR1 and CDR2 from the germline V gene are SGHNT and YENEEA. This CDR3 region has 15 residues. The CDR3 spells CASSVGGTGIETQYF. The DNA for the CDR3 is TGTGCCAGCAGCGTGGGGGGGACAGGCATAGAGACCCAGTACTTC. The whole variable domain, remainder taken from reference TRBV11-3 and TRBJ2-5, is EAGVVQSPRYKIIEKKQPVAFWCNPISGHNTLYWYLQNLGQGPELLIRYENEEAVDDSQLPKDRFSAERLKGVDSTLKIQPAELGDSAVYLCASSVGGTGIETQYFGPGTRLLVL.

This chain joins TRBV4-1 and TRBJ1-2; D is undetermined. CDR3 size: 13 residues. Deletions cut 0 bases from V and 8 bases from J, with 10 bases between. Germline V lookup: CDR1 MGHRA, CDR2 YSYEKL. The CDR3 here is CASSQETLRGYTF. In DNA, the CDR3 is TGCGCCAGCAGCCAAGAGACTTTGAGAGGCTACACCTTC.

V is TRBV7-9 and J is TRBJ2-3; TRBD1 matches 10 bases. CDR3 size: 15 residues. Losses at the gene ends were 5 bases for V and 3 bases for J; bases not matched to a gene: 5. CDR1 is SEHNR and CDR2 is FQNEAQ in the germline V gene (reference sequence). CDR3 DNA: TGTGCCAGCAGCCAGGGACAGGGGAGGACAGATACGCAGTATTTT. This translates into CASSQGQGRTDTQYF. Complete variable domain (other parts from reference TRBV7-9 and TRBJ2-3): DTGVSQNPRHKITKRGQNVTFRCDPISEHNRLYWYRQTLGQGPEFLTYFQNEAQLEKSRLLSDRFSAERPKGSFSTLEIQRTEQGDSAMYLCASSQGQGRTDTQYFGPGTRLTVL.

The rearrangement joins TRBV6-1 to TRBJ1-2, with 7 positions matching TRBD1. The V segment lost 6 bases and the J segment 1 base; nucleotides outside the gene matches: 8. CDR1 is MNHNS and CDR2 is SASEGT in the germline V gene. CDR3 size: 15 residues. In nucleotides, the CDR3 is TGTGCCAGCAGGGAGGGACAGTCCCGTAACTATGGCTACACCTTC. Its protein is CASREGQSRNYGYTF.

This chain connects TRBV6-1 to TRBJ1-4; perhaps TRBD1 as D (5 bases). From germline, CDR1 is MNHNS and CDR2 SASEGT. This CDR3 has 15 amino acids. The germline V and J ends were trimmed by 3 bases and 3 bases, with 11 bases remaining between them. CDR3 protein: CASSERQLANEKLFF. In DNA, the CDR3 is TGTGCCAGCAGTGAGAGACAGCTGGCTAATGAAAAACTGTTTTTT.

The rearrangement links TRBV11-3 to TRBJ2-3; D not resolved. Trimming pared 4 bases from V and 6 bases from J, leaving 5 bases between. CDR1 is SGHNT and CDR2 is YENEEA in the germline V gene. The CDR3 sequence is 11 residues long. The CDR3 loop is CASSSWDTQYF. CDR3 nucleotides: TGTGCCAGCAGCTCGTGGGATACGCAGTATTTT.

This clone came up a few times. Here the CDR3 reads CASSQRGGEWLDEQFF. The CDR3, as DNA: TGTGCCAGCAGCCAAAGGGGGGGGGAGTGGTTGGATGAGCAGTTCTTC. This rearrangement joins TRBV4-2 to TRBJ2-1; tentatively, D is TRBD2 (7 bases). CDR3 length: 16 residues. Trimming removed 2 bases at V and 8 bases at J, with 19 bases between. CDR1 and CDR2 (germline): LGHNA, YNFKEQ.